The next 5 T cell receptor beta chains were all read from a single sample in a study of T cell responses to AZD1222 COVID-19 vaccine. Profiling relied on immunoSEQ multiplex PCR, and the TCRdb table lists in-frame clones only, not all of them. The sample holds about 140,000 clones, around 88% seen once. Here the sequenced sample was peripheral blood, taken on day 0 of AZD1222 vaccination. These receptors all come from an adult in good health.

The chain is built from TRBV25-1 and TRBJ1-4; no firm D call. The CDR3 contains 12 residues. The germline V and J ends were trimmed by 4 bases and 3 bases, with 3 bases remaining between them. Germline CDR1 and CDR2: MGHDK and SYGVNS. The CDR3: CASSAPNEKLFF. CDR3 sequence (DNA): TGTGCCAGCAGTGCCCCTAATGAAAAACTGTTTTTT.

The J gene is TRBJ1-1, the V gene TRBV6-6; D perhaps matches TRBD1 (5 bases). Trimming removed 6 bases at V and 0 bases at J, with 17 bases between. The CDR3 extends over 16 amino acids. Germline V gene lookup returns CDR1 MNHNY and CDR2 SVGAGI (reference sequence). The CDR3 protein is CASSMTMGLMNTEAFF. As DNA, the CDR3 is TGTGCCAGCAGCATGACCATGGGACTGATGAACACTGAAGCTTTCTTT.

This rearrangement joins TRBV7-3 to TRBJ1-1; a weak D match, TRBD1 (5 bases). The CDR3 has 15 residues. Germline lookup yields CDR1 SGHTA and CDR2 FQGTGA. The ends were cut back, 1 base at V and 1 base at J, with 10 bases in the middle. In DNA form, the CDR3 reads TGTGCCAGCAGCTTAATCTCAGGGAAGAACACTGAAGCTTTCTTT. Protein sequence: CASSLISGKNTEAFF.

The chain links TRBV28 to TRBJ1-4; possible D gene TRBD1, 5 bases. V gave up 2 bases and J gave up 3 bases, with 10 bases separating them. The germline V gene has CDR1 MDHEN and CDR2 SYDVKM. The CDR3 totals 15 residues. The CDR3 bases are TGTGCCAGCAGTTTAGTAGGGGTGGCTAATGAAAAACTGTTTTTT. Its translation is CASSLVGVANEKLFF.

J is TRBJ1-6 and V is TRBV2, with 8 positions matching TRBD1. Germline CDR1 SNHLY, CDR2 FYNNEI. V shed 7 bases and J 10 bases; nucleotides not matched to a gene: 6. CDR3 length equals 13 residues. The CDR3, as DNA: TGTGCCAGCATGGGACAGGAGGGCTCACCCCTCCACTTT. Protein: CASMGQEGSPLHF. The variable domain in full, with the rest retrieved from reference TRBV2 and TRBJ1-6, is EPEVTQTPSHQVTQMGQEVILRCVPISNHLYFYWYRQILGQKVEFLVSFYNNEISEKSEIFDDQFSVERPDGSNFTLKIRSTKLEDSAMYFCASMGQEGSPLHFGNGTRLTVT.